The clone carrying this T cell receptor (beta chain) has ten or more counts. Its antigen is currently unknown. This sample is drawn from a study of T cell repertoires in cytomegalovirus infection. Background on the study: Carrying CMV and the relevant HLA type showed in public TCR beta signatures.

Whole-study findings and limits: Pooled public TCR beta family frequency picked out CMV carriers with the relevant HLA.

CDR1 and CDR2 (germline): SGHVS, FQNEAQ. The CDR3 is made up of 13 amino acids. Trimming cost V 5 bases and J 8 bases; bases outside gene matches: 3. MiXCR, run by TCRdb on the reads, gives a single entry per CDR3 protein. Of under 95,000 distinct CDR3 sequences listed, about 44% are singletons. The receptor comes from a human donor in good health (CMV status not recorded). Some clones in this sample may be carry-over from other donors' samples. Material: CD8+ T cells from cultured PBMCs, obtained from culture after CMV antigen stimulation. The chain combines TRBV7-8 with TRBJ2-1; 10 bases map to TRBD1. CDR3 in amino acids: CASSADRGHEQFF. The CDR3 DNA reads as TGTGCCAGCAGCGCCGACAGGGGGCATGAGCAGTTCTTC.